The table lists the clone carrying this T cell receptor (beta chain) with many counts. A read error may produce the germline difference seen at one junction end. The source material, RNA transcripts, was used to amplify TCR beta CDR3 regions. The primer set for the first-round RT-PCR of the TCR CDR3 was HTBI. TCRdb used MiXCR to reprocess the multiplex PCR reads, holding one entry per CDR3 protein. Here the sample spans around 240,000 distinct CDR3 sequences, about 16% being singletons. The data belong to a study of T cells in Graves' hyperthyroidism and ophthalmopathy. This CDR3 has 16 residues. Per the germline V gene, CDR1 is SGHDN and CDR2 is FVKESK. Diagnoses used clinical symptoms, serum thyroxine and TRAb, thyroid ultrasound and orbital computed tomography.

This sequence joins TRBV14 and TRBJ1-2; D is possibly TRBD1 (5 bases). The source material was blood. The TCR sequence derives from a woman aged 18-29 years with Graves' ophthalmopathy. The CDR3 here is CASTQGLGDSIYGYTF. Here the CDR3 DNA reads TGTGCCAGCACCCAAGGATTGGGAGACAGTATCTATGGCTACACCTTC.